This TCR beta chain is from a study of CD8 T cells in ankylosing spondylitis. Libraries for TCR beta were made by quantitative 5'-RACE with molecular barcodes. TCRdb used MiXCR to reprocess the 5' RACE reads, holding one entry per CDR3 protein. The data show some 200,000 distinct CDR3 sequences, with roughly 13% seen just once and approximately 15% held by the top ten. There are a few counts of this clonotype. The antigen remains unidentified. Study observations and caveats: Prior literature has documented some motif variants in synovial fluid and blood from reactive arthritis.

Germline lookup yields CDR1 SNHLY and CDR2 FYNNEI. CDR3 length: 15 amino acids. V lost 10 bases and J lost 7; bases outside the gene matches: 14. The genes are TRBV2 and TRBJ2-1; 9 bases match TRBD2. The receptor was isolated from a male donor with ankylosing spondylitis or in good health (not recorded which). The sample taken for sequencing was blood, either unsorted or a sorted T cell fraction (not recorded which). In DNA form, the CDR3 reads TGTGCCATCGAGGCGGTAGCGGGAGTGGAAAATGAGCAGTTCTTC. It codes for CAIEAVAGVENEQFF. The variable domain in full, completed from reference TRBV2 and TRBJ2-1, reads EPEVTQTPSHQVTQMGQEVILRCVPISNHLYFYWYRQILGQKVEFLVSFYNNEISEKSEIFDDQFSVERPDGSNFTLKIRSTKLEDSAMYFCAIEAVAGVENEQFFGPGTRLTVL.